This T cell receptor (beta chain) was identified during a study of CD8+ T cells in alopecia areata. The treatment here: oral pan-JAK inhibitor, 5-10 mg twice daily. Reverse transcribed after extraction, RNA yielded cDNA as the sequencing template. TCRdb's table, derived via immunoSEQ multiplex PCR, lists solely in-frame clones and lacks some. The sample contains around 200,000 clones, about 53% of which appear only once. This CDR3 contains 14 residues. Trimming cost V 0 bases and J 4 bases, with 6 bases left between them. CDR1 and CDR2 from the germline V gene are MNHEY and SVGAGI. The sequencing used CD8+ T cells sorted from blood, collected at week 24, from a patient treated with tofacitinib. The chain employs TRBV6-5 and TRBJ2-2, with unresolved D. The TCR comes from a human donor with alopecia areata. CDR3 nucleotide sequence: TGTGCCAGCAGTTACTCTTCGGGCACCGGGGAGCTGTTTTTT. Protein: CASSYSSGTGELFF.